This T cell receptor beta chain was identified during a study of metastatic and nonmetastatic thyroid tumors. Background on the study: A comparison of repertoires was made across blood and tumor or nodule tissue from malignant and benign thyroid patients.

Original processing notes: A papillary thyroid cancer distant-metastasis classifier was built from CDR3 differences across clinicopathological groups. Via MiXCR, TCRdb re-called the PCR reads. These V and J calls derive from TCRdb rather than the authors' analysis. Of tens of thousands of clones listed, around 13% are singletons. This clone was observed many times. Its target is not known. The sample carries other DNA sequences with the same CDR3. No treatment of any kind had been given to any patient before thyroid surgery. Study observations and caveats: Malignant thyroid tumors reportedly had TCR beta diversity that was significantly higher than in benign nodules, in blood and tumor.

V dropped 5 bases and J dropped 3 bases, with 22 bases sitting between them. This CDR3 spans 17 amino acids. From germline, CDR1 is SGHAT and CDR2 FQDESV (reference sequence). The receptor was derived from a female donor with papillary thyroid cancer or a benign thyroid nodule (not recorded which). Some clones in this sample may be carry-over from other donors' samples. The specimen sequenced was tumor tissue. V usage is TRBV11-1 and J usage is TRBJ1-2; perhaps TRBD1 as D (5 bases). The DNA of the CDR3 is TGTGCCAGCAGCGGCGGGGGGGTTCCACTAAGCTACTATGGCTACACCTTC. This translates into CASSGGGVPLSYYGYTF.